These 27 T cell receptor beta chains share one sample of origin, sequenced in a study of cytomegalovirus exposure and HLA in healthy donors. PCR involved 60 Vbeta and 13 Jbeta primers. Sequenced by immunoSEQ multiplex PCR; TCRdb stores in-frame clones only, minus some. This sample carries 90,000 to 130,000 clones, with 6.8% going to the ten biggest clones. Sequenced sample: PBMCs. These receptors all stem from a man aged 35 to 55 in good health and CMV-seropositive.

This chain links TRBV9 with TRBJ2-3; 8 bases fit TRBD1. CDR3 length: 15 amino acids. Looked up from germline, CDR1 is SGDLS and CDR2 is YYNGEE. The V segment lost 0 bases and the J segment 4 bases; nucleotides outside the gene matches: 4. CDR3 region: CASSVGGGQADTQYF. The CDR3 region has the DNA TGTGCCAGCAGCGTAGGAGGGGGACAGGCAGATACGCAGTATTTT.

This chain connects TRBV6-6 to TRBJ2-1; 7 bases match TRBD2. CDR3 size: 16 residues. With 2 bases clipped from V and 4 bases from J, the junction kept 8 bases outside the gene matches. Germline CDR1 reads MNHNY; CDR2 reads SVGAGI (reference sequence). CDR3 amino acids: CASSYTQWEGYNEQFF. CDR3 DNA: TGTGCCAGCAGTTACACCCAATGGGAGGGGTACAATGAGCAGTTCTTC.

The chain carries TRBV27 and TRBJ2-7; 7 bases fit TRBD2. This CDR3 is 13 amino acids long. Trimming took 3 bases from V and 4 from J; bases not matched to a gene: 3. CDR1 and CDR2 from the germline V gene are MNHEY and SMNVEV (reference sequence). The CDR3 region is CASSFAGDYEQYF. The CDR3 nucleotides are TGTGCCAGCAGTTTCGCGGGGGATTACGAGCAGTACTTC.

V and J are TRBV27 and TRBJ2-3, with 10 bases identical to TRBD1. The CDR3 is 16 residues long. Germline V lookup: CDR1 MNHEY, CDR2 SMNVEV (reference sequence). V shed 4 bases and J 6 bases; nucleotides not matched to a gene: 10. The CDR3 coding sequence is TGTGCCAGCAGTTCGATGGGACAGGGGATAGAGGATACGCAGTATTTT. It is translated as CASSSMGQGIEDTQYF.

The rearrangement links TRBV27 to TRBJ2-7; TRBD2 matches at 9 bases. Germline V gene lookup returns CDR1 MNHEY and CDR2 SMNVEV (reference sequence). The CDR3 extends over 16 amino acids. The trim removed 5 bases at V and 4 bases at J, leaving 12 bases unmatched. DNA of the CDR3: TGTGCCAGCAGTACGGTCACGGTAGCGGGAGTGTACGAGCAGTACTTC. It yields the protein CASSTVTVAGVYEQYF.

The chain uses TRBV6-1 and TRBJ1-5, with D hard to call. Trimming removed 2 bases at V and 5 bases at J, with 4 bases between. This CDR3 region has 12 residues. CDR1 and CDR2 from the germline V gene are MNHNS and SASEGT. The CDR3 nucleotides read TGTGCCAGCAGTGAACCGTATCAGCCCCAGCATTTT. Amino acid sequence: CASSEPYQPQHF.

The CDR3 sequence is CASSALTSGERETQYF. The CDR3, as DNA: TGTGCCAGCAGCGCCCTGACTAGCGGGGAAAGGGAGACCCAGTACTTC. The V and J genes are TRBV5-4 and TRBJ2-5, with 11 bases lining up with TRBD2. Germline V gene data show CDR1 as SGHNT and CDR2 as YYREEE (reference sequence). The CDR3 loop spans 16 amino acids. The trim removed 4 bases at V and 5 bases at J, leaving 10 bases unmatched. The variable domain in full, completed from reference TRBV5-4 and TRBJ2-5, reads ETGVTQSPTHLIKTRGQQVTLRCSSQSGHNTVSWYQQALGQGPQFIFQYYREEENGRGNFPPRFSGLQFPNYSSELNVNALELDDSALYLCASSALTSGERETQYFGPGTRLLVL.

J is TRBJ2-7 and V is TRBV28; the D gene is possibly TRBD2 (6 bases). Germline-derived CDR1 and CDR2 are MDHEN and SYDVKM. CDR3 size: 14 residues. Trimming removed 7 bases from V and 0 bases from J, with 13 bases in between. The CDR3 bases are TGTGCCAGCACCATAGCGGCTAACTCCTACGAGCAGTACTTC. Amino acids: CASTIAANSYEQYF.

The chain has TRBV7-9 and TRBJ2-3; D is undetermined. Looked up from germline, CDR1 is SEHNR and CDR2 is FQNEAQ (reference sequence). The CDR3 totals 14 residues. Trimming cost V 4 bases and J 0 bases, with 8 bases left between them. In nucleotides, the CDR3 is TGTGCCAGCAGCTCCTTGACTAGCACAGATACGCAGTATTTT. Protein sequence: CASSSLTSTDTQYF.

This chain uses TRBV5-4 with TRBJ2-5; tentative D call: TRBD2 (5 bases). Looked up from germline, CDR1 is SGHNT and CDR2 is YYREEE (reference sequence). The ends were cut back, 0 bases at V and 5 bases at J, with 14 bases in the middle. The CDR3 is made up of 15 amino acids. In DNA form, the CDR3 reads TGTGCCAGCAGCTTGGGGGCGGGCGCGAGGGAGACCCAGTACTTC. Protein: CASSLGAGARETQYF.

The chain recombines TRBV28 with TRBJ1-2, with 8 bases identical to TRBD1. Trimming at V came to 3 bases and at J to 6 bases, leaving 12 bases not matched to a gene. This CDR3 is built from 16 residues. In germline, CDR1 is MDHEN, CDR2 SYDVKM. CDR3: CASSLIVFGQGNGYTF. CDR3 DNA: TGTGCCAGCAGTTTGATTGTTTTCGGACAGGGAAATGGCTACACCTTC.

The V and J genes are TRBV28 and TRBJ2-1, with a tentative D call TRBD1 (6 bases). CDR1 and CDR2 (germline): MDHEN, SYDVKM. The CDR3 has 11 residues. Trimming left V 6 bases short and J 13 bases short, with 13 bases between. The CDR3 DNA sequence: TGTGCCAGCAGCACAGGGTATTCTCAGTTCTTC. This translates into CASSTGYSQFF.

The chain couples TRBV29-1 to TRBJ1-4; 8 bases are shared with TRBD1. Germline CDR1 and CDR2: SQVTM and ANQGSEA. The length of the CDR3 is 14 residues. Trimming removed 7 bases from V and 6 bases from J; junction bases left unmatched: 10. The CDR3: CSAAEGTGHEKLFF. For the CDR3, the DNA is TGCAGCGCCGCGGAGGGGACAGGCCATGAAAAACTGTTTTTT.

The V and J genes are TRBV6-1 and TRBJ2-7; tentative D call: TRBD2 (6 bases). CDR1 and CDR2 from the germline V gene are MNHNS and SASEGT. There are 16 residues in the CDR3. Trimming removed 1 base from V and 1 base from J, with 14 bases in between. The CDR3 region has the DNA TGTGCCAGCAGTGAAGGTGTGGGACTCCTATCCTACGAGCAGTACTTC. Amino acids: CASSEGVGLLSYEQYF.

DNA for the CDR3: TGTGCCAGCAGTTTAACTGGGGCCAACGTCCTGACTTTC. Amino acid sequence: CASSLTGANVLTF. The chain combines TRBV6-6 with TRBJ2-6; D uncertain. This CDR3 spans 13 amino acids. Germline V gives CDR1 MNHNY, CDR2 SVGAGI (reference sequence). Trimming removed 4 bases at V and 2 bases at J, with 3 bases between.

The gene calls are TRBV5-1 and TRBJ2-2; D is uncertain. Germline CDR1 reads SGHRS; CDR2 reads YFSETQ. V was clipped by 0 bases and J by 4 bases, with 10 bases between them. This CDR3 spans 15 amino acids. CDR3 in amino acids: CASSLVVRTTGELFF. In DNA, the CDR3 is TGCGCCAGCAGCTTGGTTGTGCGTACCACCGGGGAGCTGTTTTTT.

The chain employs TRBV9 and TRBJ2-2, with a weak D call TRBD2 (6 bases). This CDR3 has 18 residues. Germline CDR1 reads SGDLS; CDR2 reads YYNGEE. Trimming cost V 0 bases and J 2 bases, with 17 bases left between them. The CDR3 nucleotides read TGTGCCAGCAGCGTAGACCTAGCGACAACCCTCAACACCGGGGAGCTGTTTTTT. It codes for CASSVDLATTLNTGELFF.

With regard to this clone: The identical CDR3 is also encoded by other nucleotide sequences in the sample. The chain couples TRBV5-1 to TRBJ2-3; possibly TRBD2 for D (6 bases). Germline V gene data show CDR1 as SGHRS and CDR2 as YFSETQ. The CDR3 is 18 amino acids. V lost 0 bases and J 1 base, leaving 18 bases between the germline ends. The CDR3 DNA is TGCGCCAGCAGCTTGGAGGGAGCGATAGCGGATCGCACAGATACGCAGTATTTT. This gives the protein CASSLEGAIADRTDTQYF.

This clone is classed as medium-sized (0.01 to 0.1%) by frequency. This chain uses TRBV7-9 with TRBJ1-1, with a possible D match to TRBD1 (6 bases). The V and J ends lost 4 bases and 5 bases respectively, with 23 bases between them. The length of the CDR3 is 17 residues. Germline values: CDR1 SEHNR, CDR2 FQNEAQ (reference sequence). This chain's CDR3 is CASSSHDSQGARTEAFF. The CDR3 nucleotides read TGTGCCAGCAGCTCCCACGACTCACAGGGCGCCCGGACTGAAGCTTTCTTT.

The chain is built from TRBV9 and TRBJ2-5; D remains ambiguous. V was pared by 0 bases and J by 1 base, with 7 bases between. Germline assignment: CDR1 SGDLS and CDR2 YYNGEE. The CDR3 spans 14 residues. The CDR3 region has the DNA TGTGCCAGCAGCGTAGACACAACCCAAGAGACCCAGTACTTC. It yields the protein CASSVDTTQETQYF.

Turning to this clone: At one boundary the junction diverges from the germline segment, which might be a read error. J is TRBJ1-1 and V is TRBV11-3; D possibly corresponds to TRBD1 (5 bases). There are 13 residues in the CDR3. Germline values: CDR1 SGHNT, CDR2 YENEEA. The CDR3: CAGSLDRGTEAFF. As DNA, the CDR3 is TGTGCCGGCAGCTTAGATCGGGGGACTGAAGCTTTCTTT.

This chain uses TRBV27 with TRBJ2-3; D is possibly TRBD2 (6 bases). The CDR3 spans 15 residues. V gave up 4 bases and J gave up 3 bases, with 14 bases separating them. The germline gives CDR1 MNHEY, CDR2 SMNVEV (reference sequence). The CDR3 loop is CASSSREYGTDTQYF. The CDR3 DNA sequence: TGTGCCAGCAGTTCACGGGAGTACGGTACAGATACGCAGTATTTT.

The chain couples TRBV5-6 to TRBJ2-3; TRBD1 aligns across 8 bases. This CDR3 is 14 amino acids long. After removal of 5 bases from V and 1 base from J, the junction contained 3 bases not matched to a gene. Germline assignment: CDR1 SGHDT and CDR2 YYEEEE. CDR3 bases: TGTGCCAGCAGGGTGACAGGGGGCACAGATACGCAGTATTTT. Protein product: CASRVTGGTDTQYF.

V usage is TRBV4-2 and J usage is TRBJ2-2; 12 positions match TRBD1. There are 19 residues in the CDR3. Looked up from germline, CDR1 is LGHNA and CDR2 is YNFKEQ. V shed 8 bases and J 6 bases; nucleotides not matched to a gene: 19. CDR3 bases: TGTGCCAGCGGCAAGACCGGGACAGGGGGCGATTATGGGGCCGGGGAGCTGTTTTTT. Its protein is CASGKTGTGGDYGAGELFF.

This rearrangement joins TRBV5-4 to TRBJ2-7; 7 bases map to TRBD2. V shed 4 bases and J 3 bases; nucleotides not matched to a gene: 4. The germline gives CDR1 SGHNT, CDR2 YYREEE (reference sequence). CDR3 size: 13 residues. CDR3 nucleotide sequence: TGTGCCAGCAGCAGGAGCGGGGTCTACGAGCAGTACTTC. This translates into CASSRSGVYEQYF.

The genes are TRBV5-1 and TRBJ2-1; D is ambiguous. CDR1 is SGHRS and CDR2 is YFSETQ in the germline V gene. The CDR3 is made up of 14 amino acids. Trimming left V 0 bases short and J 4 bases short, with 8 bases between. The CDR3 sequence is CASSLAWQYNEQFF. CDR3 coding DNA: TGCGCCAGCAGCTTGGCTTGGCAGTACAATGAGCAGTTCTTC. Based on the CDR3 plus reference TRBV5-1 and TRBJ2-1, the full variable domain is KAGVTQTPRYLIKTRGQQVTLSCSPISGHRSVSWYQQTPGQGLQFLFEYFSETQRNKGNFPGRFSGRQFSNSRSEMNVSTLELGDSALYLCASSLAWQYNEQFFGPGTRLTVL.

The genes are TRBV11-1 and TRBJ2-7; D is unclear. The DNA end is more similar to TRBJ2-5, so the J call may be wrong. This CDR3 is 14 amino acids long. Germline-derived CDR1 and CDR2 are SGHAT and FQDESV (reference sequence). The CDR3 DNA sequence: TGTGCCAGCAGCGAAGACGGGTACCAAGAGACCCAGTACTTC. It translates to CASSEDGYQETQYF.